One and the same sample provided the 4 T cell receptor beta chains below, sequenced in a study of blood T cells in healthy people across ages. The second PCR ran about 6 to 11 cycles with a sample-barcoded 5' primer and J-beta primers. MiXCR, applied by TCRdb to the 5' RACE reads, yields one record per CDR3 protein. This table holds over 550,000 distinct CDR3 sequences, about 30% found once. The sequenced sample was blood. The receptors were sampled from an elderly woman in good health.

This clonotype was recorded at least ten times. The chain is built from TRBV6-1 and TRBJ2-1, with D unclear. V dropped 1 base and J dropped 5 bases, with 6 bases sitting between them. The CDR3 length is 13 residues. CDR1 MNHNS and CDR2 SASEGT come from the germline V gene. CDR3 DNA sequence: TGTGCCAGCAGTGAAGAATTACACAATGAGCAGTTCTTC. Its translation is CASSEELHNEQFF.

The CDR3 DNA is TGTGCCTGGAAATTTGGAGATCAGCCCCAGCATTTT. Its translation is CAWKFGDQPQHF. The chain has TRBV30 and TRBJ1-5; D call uncertain. Looked up from germline, CDR1 is GTSNPN and CDR2 is SVGIG (reference sequence). This CDR3 contains 12 residues. Trimming took 4 bases from V and 5 from J, leaving 9 bases between them. Full variable domain (remainder filled in from reference TRBV30 and TRBJ1-5): SQTIHQWPATLVQPVGSPLSLECTVEGTSNPNLYWYRQAAGRGLQLLFYSVGIGQISSEVPQNLSASRPQDRQFILSSKKLLLSDSGFYLCAWKFGDQPQHFGDGTRLSIL.

The rearrangement uses TRBV20-1 and TRBJ2-2; 9 bases line up with TRBD2. J was trimmed by 0 bases and V by 6 bases; bases with no gene match: 2. CDR3 size: 14 residues. In germline, CDR1 is DFQATT, CDR2 SNEGSKA (reference sequence). CDR3 in amino acids: CSAPSGTNTGELFF. The DNA of the CDR3 is TGCAGTGCACCTAGCGGGACGAACACCGGGGAGCTGTTTTTT.

The chain is built from TRBV6-1 and TRBJ2-3; TRBD2 agrees at 13 bases. Germline V lookup: CDR1 MNHNS, CDR2 SASEGT. Losses at the gene ends were 6 bases for V and 2 bases for J; bases not matched to a gene: 14. CDR3 length: 19 residues. The CDR3 DNA is TGTGCCAGCAGCCTCAGTACTAGCGGGGGGGTCCCTTCCACAGATACGCAGTATTTT. It codes for CASSLSTSGGVPSTDTQYF.